Below are 29 T cell receptor beta chains sequenced from a single sample in a study of blood T cells in healthy people across ages. The authors ran a second PCR of 7 to 11 cycles using a sample-barcoded 5' primer and a J-beta primer mix. MiXCR, applied by TCRdb to the 5' RACE reads, yields one record per CDR3 protein. Of about 1.7 million distinct CDR3 sequences in the sample, 28% are singletons; the top ten hold roughly 8%. The sample was blood. These receptors originate from a woman aged 25-40 years in good health.

At least ten counts were recorded for this clonotype. The gene calls are TRBV10-2 and TRBJ2-5; the D gene is possibly TRBD1 (6 bases). CDR1 and CDR2 from the germline V gene are WSHSY and SAAADI. V lost 8 bases to trimming and J lost 2 bases, with 12 bases between them. The CDR3 runs to 13 residues. CDR3: CASVGQPQETQYF. CDR3 sequence (DNA): TGCGCCAGCGTCGGACAGCCACAAGAGACCCAGTACTTC.

This clonotype was seen only a few times. The rearrangement links TRBV7-6 to TRBJ1-2, with D perhaps matching TRBD1 (6 bases). The germline V gene has CDR1 SGHVS and CDR2 FNYEAQ. Trimming cost V 8 bases and J 3 bases, with 10 bases left between them. This CDR3 region has 12 residues. The CDR3, as DNA: TGTGCCAGCGGGGCAGGGGACTATGGCTACACCTTC. It codes for CASGAGDYGYTF. Based on the CDR3 plus reference TRBV7-6 and TRBJ1-2, the full variable domain is GAGVSQSPRYKVTKRGQDVALRCDPISGHVSLYWYRQALGQGPEFLTYFNYEAQQDKSGLPNDRFSAERPEGSISTLTIQRTEQRDSAMYRCASGAGDYGYTFGSGTRLTVV.

This clonotype has just a few counts. This chain connects TRBV5-1 to TRBJ2-2; 9 bases map to TRBD2. Looked up from germline, CDR1 is SGHRS and CDR2 is YFSETQ. This CDR3 is built from 19 residues. Losses at the gene ends were 3 bases for V and 0 bases for J; bases not matched to a gene: 12. The CDR3, as DNA: TGCGCCAGCAGCTCAAGGCGGGGGGGGCCGCCCGCGAACACCGGGGAGCTGTTTTTT. This translates into CASSSRRGGPPANTGELFF. The full variable domain, completed using reference TRBV5-1 and TRBJ2-2, is KAGVTQTPRYLIKTRGQQVTLSCSPISGHRSVSWYQQTPGQGLQFLFEYFSETQRNKGNFPGRFSGRQFSNSRSEMNVSTLELGDSALYLCASSSRRGGPPANTGELFFGEGSRLTVL.

This clonotype was seen only a few times. J is TRBJ2-3 and V is TRBV7-2, with a weak D call TRBD1 (5 bases). The CDR3 loop spans 16 amino acids. Trimming removed 2 bases from V and 4 bases from J, with 16 bases in between. Germline V gene sequence: CDR1 SGHTA, CDR2 FQGNSA. The DNA for the CDR3 is TGTGCCAGCAGCTTAAGTTCGACAGCCCCGCCAGATACGCAGTATTTT. Amino acids: CASSLSSTAPPDTQYF.

J is TRBJ1-1 and V is TRBV9; a weak D match, TRBD1 (5 bases). Trimming shortened V by 1 base and J by 3 bases, and 7 bases separated the two germline ends. CDR3 length: 13 residues. CDR1 and CDR2 from the germline V gene are SGDLS and YYNGEE. The CDR3 here is CASSVLGDTEAFF. As DNA, the CDR3 is TGTGCCAGCAGCGTATTGGGGGACACTGAAGCTTTCTTT.

The J gene is TRBJ1-2, the V gene TRBV30, with a weak D call TRBD1 (5 bases). The V and J ends lost 5 bases and 8 bases respectively, with 15 bases between them. This CDR3 is 12 amino acids long. Germline V gives CDR1 GTSNPN, CDR2 SVGIG (reference sequence). The CDR3 loop is CAWGSDRGGYTF. DNA for the CDR3: TGTGCCTGGGGCTCGGATAGGGGCGGCTACACCTTC.

The chain is built from TRBV12-3 or TRBV12-4 and TRBJ1-1, with D uncertain. The CDR3 covers 14 residues. V was cut by 3 bases and J by 4 bases, with 12 bases left in between. The CDR3 protein is CASSFFRGGTEAFF. The CDR3 DNA sequence: TGTGCCAGCAGTTTTTTCAGAGGCGGCACTGAAGCTTTCTTT.

There are many counts of this clonotype. This rearrangement joins TRBV20-1 to TRBJ1-2; TRBD1 is a possible D gene (5 bases). CDR1 and CDR2 (germline): DFQATT, SNEGSKA (reference sequence). The CDR3 covers 12 residues. V shed 3 bases and J shed 6 bases, with 11 bases lying between them. The DNA of the CDR3 is TGCAGTGCTAGTCCAGGGTTGGATGGCTACACCTTC. Its protein product is CSASPGLDGYTF.

This clonotype was counted between two and nine times. The rearrangement links TRBV20-1 to TRBJ2-5; a weak D match, TRBD2 (5 bases). The CDR3 contains 13 residues. V lost 4 bases and J 1 base, leaving 10 bases between the germline ends. CDR1 is DFQATT, CDR2 SNEGSKA, per germline (reference sequence). Here the CDR3 reads CSAKRAIQETQYF. CDR3 sequence (DNA): TGCAGTGCTAAGAGGGCCATCCAAGAGACCCAGTACTTC.

This clonotype was picked up a small number of times. This chain joins TRBV5-1 and TRBJ2-2; 7 bases fit TRBD1. Germline lookup yields CDR1 SGHRS and CDR2 YFSETQ. There are 16 residues in the CDR3. The V segment lost 4 bases and the J segment 0 bases; nucleotides outside the gene matches: 6. The CDR3 sequence: CASSRSGTANTGELFF. CDR3 DNA sequence: TGCGCCAGCAGCCGCTCCGGGACAGCGAACACCGGGGAGCTGTTTTTT.

This clonotype has more than one count but fewer than ten. V usage is TRBV12-3 or TRBV12-4 and J usage is TRBJ2-7; 10 positions match TRBD2. CDR3 length equals 15 residues. The ends lost 5 bases at V and 5 bases at J; junction bases unmatched: 9. As DNA, the CDR3 is TGTGCCAGCAGTCCGGGACTAGCGACCGACGACGAGCAGTACTTC. Translated: CASSPGLATDDEQYF.

The sample holds a few counts of this clonotype. CDR3 protein: CASSYKGDVGQFF. In DNA, the CDR3 is TGTGCCAGCAGTTATAAGGGGGACGTAGGACAGTTCTTC. The genes are TRBV6-6 and TRBJ2-1; D is perhaps TRBD1 (6 bases). CDR3 size: 13 residues. Trimming left V 3 bases short and J 13 bases short, with 16 bases between. CDR1 and CDR2 (germline): MNHNY, SVGAGI (reference sequence).

This clonotype turned up a few times. The chain is built from TRBV6-2 or TRBV6-3 and TRBJ2-1; 7 nucleotides agree with TRBD2. The V segment lost 6 bases and the J segment 4 bases; nucleotides outside the gene matches: 12. CDR3 size: 16 residues. Per germline, CDR1 MNHEY and CDR2 SVGEGT. The CDR3: CASRGRLAPIYNEQFF. The CDR3, as DNA: TGTGCCAGCAGGGGCCGACTAGCCCCTATTTACAATGAGCAGTTCTTC.

This sequence joins TRBV15 and TRBJ1-4; D is uncertain. V was trimmed by 0 bases and J by 5 bases, leaving 10 bases between them. Germline V gives CDR1 LNHNV, CDR2 YYDKDF (reference sequence). The CDR3 runs to 15 residues. The CDR3 bases are TGTGCCACCAGCAGAGATTACGGCGGGAATGAAAAACTGTTTTTT. It encodes CATSRDYGGNEKLFF.

This clonotype was counted a few times. The CDR3 loop reads CAWNVQNYEQYF. DNA for the CDR3: TGTGCCTGGAACGTTCAGAACTACGAGCAGTACTTC. The rearrangement links TRBV30 to TRBJ2-7; D call uncertain. Germline V lookup: CDR1 GTSNPN, CDR2 SVGIG (reference sequence). Trimming left V 4 bases short and J 3 bases short, with 10 bases between. The CDR3 is made up of 12 amino acids.

This clonotype was seen a handful of times. An end of the junction differs from the germline gene, which may be a read error. This chain uses TRBV12-3 or TRBV12-4 with TRBJ1-4; 7 bases fit TRBD1. The CDR3 consists of 13 residues. The CDR3, as DNA: TGTGCCGGCAGCCCGGACAGGTTTGGGAAACTGTTTTTT. Translation: CAGSPDRFGKLFF.

This clonotype was detected only a few times. The chain links TRBV7-2 to TRBJ2-5, with 7 nucleotides matching TRBD1. Trimming at V came to 5 bases and at J to 5 bases, leaving 11 bases not matched to a gene. From germline, CDR1 is SGHTA and CDR2 FQGNSA. The CDR3 length is 15 residues. CDR3 coding DNA: TGTGCCAGCAGCCCGAACCCACAGGGGTACGAGACCCAGTACTTC. Translated, it gives CASSPNPQGYETQYF.

As to this clonotype: Lacking the conserved final phenylalanine or tryptophan, this CDR3 likely reflects a read error. The DNA is left out, because the CDR3 cannot be placed on it with certainty; the CDR3 is given as TCRdb lists it. V usage is TRBV12-3 or TRBV12-4 and J usage is TRBJ2-5; TRBD1 is taken as the D call from the table, unchecked against the DNA. The CDR3 has 15 residues if both end residues are counted. Here the CDR3 reads CASSPGGAYGCTFGS.

The chain carries TRBV3-1 and TRBJ1-2; no clear D gene. Germline V gene data show CDR1 as LGHDT and CDR2 as YNNKEL (reference sequence). V was pared by 6 bases and J by 4 bases, with 12 bases between. The CDR3 is 13 residues long. CDR3 protein: CASSLRSSYGYTF. CDR3 bases: TGTGCCAGCAGTTTGCGGTCTAGCTATGGCTACACCTTC.

The chain links TRBV7-3 to TRBJ2-3, with D tentatively TRBD1 (6 bases). Germline V lookup: CDR1 SGHTA, CDR2 FQGTGA. This CDR3 region has 14 residues. The ends were cut back, 5 bases at V and 4 bases at J, with 13 bases in the middle. The CDR3: CASSRTVGADTQYF. The CDR3 DNA is TGTGCCAGCAGCCGGACAGTGGGGGCAGATACGCAGTATTTT.

This clonotype has ten or more counts. The rearrangement uses TRBV12-3 or TRBV12-4 and TRBJ2-7, with unresolved D. V gave up 5 bases and J gave up 2 bases, with 10 bases separating them. The CDR3 spans 13 residues. The CDR3 is CASSVGFAYEQYF. The CDR3 nucleotides read TGTGCCAGCAGTGTCGGGTTCGCCTACGAGCAGTACTTC.

V gene TRBV20-1 combines with J gene TRBJ1-5; unclear D gene. There are 14 residues in the CDR3. Germline V CDR1 and CDR2: DFQATT, SNEGSKA (reference sequence). Trimming shortened V by 6 bases and J by 1 base, and 13 bases separated the two germline ends. The CDR3 region is CSASSPGSNQPQHF. CDR3 coding DNA: TGCAGTGCCTCCTCCCCCGGGAGCAATCAGCCCCAGCATTTT.

The rearrangement uses TRBV5-4 and TRBJ2-3; 10 bases fit TRBD2. The V and J ends lost 4 bases and 1 base, in that order; junction bases with no gene match: 6. The germline gives CDR1 SGHNT, CDR2 YYREEE (reference sequence). CDR3 size: 16 residues. CDR3 loop: CASSATSGKGTDTQYF. DNA of the CDR3: TGTGCCAGCAGCGCCACTAGCGGGAAGGGCACAGATACGCAGTATTTT.

The sample holds many counts of this clonotype. The rearrangement joins TRBV29-1 to TRBJ1-2; TRBD1 aligns across 9 bases. Germline V gene sequence: CDR1 SQVTM, CDR2 ANQGSEA. The CDR3 length is 13 residues. The junction had 11 bases not matched to a gene; V was cut back by 7 bases and J by 8 bases. The CDR3 spells CSEGQGFRRGYTF. The CDR3 region has the DNA TGCAGCGAAGGACAGGGGTTTCGTCGGGGCTACACCTTC.

This clonotype was observed at least ten times. The V call is TRBV7-6, the J call TRBJ2-7, with D possibly matching TRBD2 (5 bases). The germline gives CDR1 SGHVS, CDR2 FNYEAQ. The CDR3 is made up of 15 amino acids. Trimming pared 4 bases from V and 0 bases from J, leaving 13 bases between. The CDR3 loop reads CASSSEPGNSYEQYF. For the CDR3, the DNA is TGTGCCAGCAGCTCCGAACCCGGGAACTCCTACGAGCAGTACTTC.

This clonotype was seen a few times. This sequence joins TRBV27 and TRBJ2-1; 9 positions agree with TRBD1. The CDR3 covers 15 residues. J gave up 2 bases and V 5 bases, and 4 bases lay outside the gene matches. Germline-derived CDR1 and CDR2 are MNHEY and SMNVEV (reference sequence). The CDR3 is CASSVTGGAYNEQFF. The CDR3, as DNA: TGTGCCAGCAGTGTTACAGGGGGCGCCTACAATGAGCAGTTCTTC.

The chain couples TRBV5-5 to TRBJ1-2; a possible D gene is TRBD1 (6 bases). V was clipped by 6 bases and J by 6 bases, with 15 bases between them. Germline loops: CDR1 SGHKS, CDR2 YYEKEE (reference sequence). The CDR3 sequence is 13 residues long. The DNA of the CDR3 is TGTGCCAGCAACTACCGGAGGACAGATGGCTACACCTTC. Its translation is CASNYRRTDGYTF.

This chain links TRBV7-9 with TRBJ2-1; tentative D call: TRBD2 (6 bases). V was pared by 1 base and J by 8 bases, with 15 bases between. This CDR3 contains 15 residues. The germline V gene has CDR1 SEHNR and CDR2 FQNEAQ (reference sequence). Here the CDR3 reads CASSLVAGYGDEQFF. The CDR3 bases are TGTGCCAGCAGCTTAGTTGCGGGATATGGGGATGAGCAGTTCTTC.

V and J are TRBV5-1 and TRBJ2-3, with a possible D match to TRBD1 (5 bases). V shed 4 bases and J shed 1 base, with 13 bases lying between them. The CDR3 is 15 amino acids. From germline, CDR1 is SGHRS and CDR2 YFSETQ. The CDR3 here is CASSSRDVGTDTQYF. DNA of the CDR3: TGCGCCAGCAGCAGCAGGGATGTCGGCACAGATACGCAGTATTTT. The full variable domain, rest sourced from reference TRBV5-1 and TRBJ2-3, is KAGVTQTPRYLIKTRGQQVTLSCSPISGHRSVSWYQQTPGQGLQFLFEYFSETQRNKGNFPGRFSGRQFSNSRSEMNVSTLELGDSALYLCASSSRDVGTDTQYFGPGTRLTVL.